The 9 T cell receptor beta chains below all came from one sample that was sequenced in a study of OX40 agonist ivuxolimab in advanced cancers. Clones were read by immunoSEQ multiplex PCR, and TCRdb kept only the in-frame ones, dropping some. The sample gives 70,000 to 85,000 clones, 94% of which show up once; more than 9.5% is in the top ten. The specimen comprised CD4+ or CD8+ T cells sorted from blood, sampled in a trial of the OX40 agonist ivuxolimab. The receptors stem from an adult with an advanced solid tumor such as melanoma, head and neck, liver or kidney cancer.

This rearrangement joins TRBV10-2 to TRBJ2-5, with a weak D call TRBD1 (6 bases). Germline V gene data show CDR1 as WSHSY and CDR2 as SAAADI. With 5 bases removed from V and 1 base from J, the gap between germline ends came to 17 bases. The CDR3 contains 16 residues. CDR3: CASSLRTAKPQETQYF. The CDR3 bases are TGCGCCAGCAGTCTCAGGACAGCCAAGCCCCAAGAGACCCAGTACTTC.

This clone occurred once. This chain joins TRBV4-2 and TRBJ2-7; D is perhaps TRBD2 (5 bases). The CDR3 sequence is 14 residues long. Trimming cost V 0 bases and J 6 bases, with 12 bases left between them. Germline V gives CDR1 LGHNA, CDR2 YNFKEQ. CDR3 sequence: CASSQDTRGSEQYF. CDR3 in DNA: TGTGCCAGCAGCCAAGATACCCGGGGAAGCGAGCAGTACTTC.

Worth noting for this clone: Sequence at one end of the junction differs from germline and may be a read error. CDR3 nucleotides: TGTGCCGGCAGCCCCTCATCAGGGCTCTCTAATGAAAAACTGTTTTTT. Amino acid sequence: CAGSPSSGLSNEKLFF. The chain combines TRBV7-2 with TRBJ1-4; a possible D gene is TRBD1 (5 bases). From germline, CDR1 is SGHTA and CDR2 FQGNSA. CDR3 size: 16 residues.

The chain carries TRBV7-8 and TRBJ2-1, with a tentative D call TRBD1 (6 bases). Germline V gives CDR1 SGHVS, CDR2 FQNEAQ. The ends were cut back, 5 bases at V and 6 bases at J, with 14 bases in the middle. There are 14 residues in the CDR3. The CDR3 protein is CASSPITGSNEQFF. The CDR3 coding sequence is TGTGCCAGCAGCCCTATCACAGGGTCCAATGAGCAGTTCTTC. The variable domain in full, completed from reference TRBV7-8 and TRBJ2-1, reads GAGVSQSPRYKVAKRGQDVALRCDPISGHVSLFWYQQALGQGPEFLTYFQNEAQLDKSGLPSDRFFAERPEGSVSTLKIQRTQQEDSAVYLCASSPITGSNEQFFGPGTRLTVL.

This chain links TRBV19 with TRBJ1-1, with D possibly being TRBD1 (6 bases). V shed 4 bases and J shed 4 bases, with 13 bases lying between them. The CDR3 contains 14 residues. Looked up from germline, CDR1 is LNHDA and CDR2 is SQIVND (reference sequence). CDR3 coding DNA: TGTGCCAGTAGTAGGAGATCAGGGGTCACTGAAGCTTTCTTT. Protein sequence: CASSRRSGVTEAFF.

This clone appeared a few times. This rearrangement joins TRBV2 to TRBJ2-7; D is possibly TRBD2 (5 bases). Germline lookup yields CDR1 SNHLY and CDR2 FYNNEI. This CDR3 has 14 amino acids. With 10 bases removed from V and 0 bases from J, the gap between germline ends came to 16 bases. For the CDR3, the DNA is TGTGCCACCGCCGAGGGAAGGGTCTCCTACGAGCAGTACTTC. Translating gives CATAEGRVSYEQYF.

The chain links TRBV25-1 to TRBJ2-7; TRBD2 matches 8 bases. The junction had 10 bases not matched to a gene; V was cut back by 1 base and J by 5 bases. Germline V gene data show CDR1 as MGHDK and CDR2 as SYGVNS. The CDR3 spans 16 residues. CDR3 sequence reads: CASSESPAGVENEQYF. In DNA, the CDR3 is TGTGCCAGCAGTGAATCCCCAGCGGGAGTAGAGAACGAGCAGTACTTC.

V is TRBV9 and J is TRBJ2-2, with TRBD2 as a possible D gene (5 bases). V lost 0 bases and J lost 9, with 18 bases in between. Germline values: CDR1 SGDLS, CDR2 YYNGEE. This CDR3 region has 16 residues. CDR3 protein: CASSVGSYRAGRELFF. The CDR3 nucleotides are TGTGCCAGCAGCGTAGGGTCGTACCGGGCGGGCCGGGAGCTGTTTTTT.

V gene TRBV7-3 combines with J gene TRBJ2-1; the match to TRBD2 covers 13 bases. The CDR3 length is 18 residues. Germline trimming cut 5 bases from V and 10 bases from J; bases unmatched to any gene: 17. Germline assignment: CDR1 SGHTA and CDR2 FQGTGA. The CDR3: CASSPVPLGLAGEGEQFF. Written as DNA, the CDR3 is TGTGCCAGCAGCCCGGTCCCCCTCGGACTAGCGGGAGAAGGCGAGCAGTTCTTC.